This record covers a single T cell receptor beta chain. What it binds is unknown. PCR was performed using 60 Vbeta and 13 Jbeta primers. Clones were sequenced by immunoSEQ multiplex PCR, and TCRdb holds only the in-frame ones, with some missing. The sample has roughly 99,000 clones; 76% are singletons. These data come from a study of cytomegalovirus exposure and HLA in healthy donors. Overall study results and limits: The classifier, whose performance was assessed in both the original and validation cohorts, reportedly diagnosed cytomegalovirus status with high specificity and sensitivity. CMV serostatus was the only recorded immune exposure for donors. Cytomegalovirus-associated status was assigned to roughly 160 TCR beta chains. Some segments of the V type, notably TRBV6-2 and TRBV6-3, were excluded as indistinguishable.

This CDR3 has 14 amino acids. V was cut by 0 bases and J by 4 bases, with 9 bases left in between. Per germline, CDR1 LGHNA and CDR2 YNFKEQ. The sample consisted of PBMCs. This TCR was sampled from a man aged 18 to 30 in good health and CMV-seronegative. The J gene is TRBJ2-5, the V gene TRBV4-2, with D possibly TRBD1 on 5 matching bases. CDR3 sequence: CASSQDPGRETQYF. CDR3 bases: TGTGCCAGCAGCCAAGATCCAGGGCGAGAGACCCAGTACTTC.